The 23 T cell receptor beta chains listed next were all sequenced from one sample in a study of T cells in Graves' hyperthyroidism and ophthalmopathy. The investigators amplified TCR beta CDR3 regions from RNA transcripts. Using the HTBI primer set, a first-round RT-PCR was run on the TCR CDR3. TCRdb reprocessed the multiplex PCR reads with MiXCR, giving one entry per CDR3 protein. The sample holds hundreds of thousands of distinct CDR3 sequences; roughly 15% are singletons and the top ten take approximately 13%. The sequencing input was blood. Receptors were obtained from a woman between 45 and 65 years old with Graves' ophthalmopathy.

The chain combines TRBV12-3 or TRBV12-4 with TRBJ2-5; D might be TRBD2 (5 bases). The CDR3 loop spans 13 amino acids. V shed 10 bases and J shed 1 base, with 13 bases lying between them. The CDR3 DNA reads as TGTGCCACCCAAGAGGGCCCCCAAGAGACCCAGTACTTC. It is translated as CATQEGPQETQYF.

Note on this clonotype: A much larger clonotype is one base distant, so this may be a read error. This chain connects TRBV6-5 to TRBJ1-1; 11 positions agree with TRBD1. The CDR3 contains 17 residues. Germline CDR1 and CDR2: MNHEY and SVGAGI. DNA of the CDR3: TGTGCCTGCAGTTCCCTAGGGACAGGGGGGATGAACACTGAAGCTTTCTTT. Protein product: CACSSLGTGGMNTEAFF.

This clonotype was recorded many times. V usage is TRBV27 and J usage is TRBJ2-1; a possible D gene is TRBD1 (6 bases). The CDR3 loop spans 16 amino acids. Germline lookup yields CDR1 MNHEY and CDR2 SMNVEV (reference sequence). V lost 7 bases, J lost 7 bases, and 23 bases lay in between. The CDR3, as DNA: TGTGCCAGCACAGGGATAAGGGGGAGAGGGGGAAATGAGCAGTTCTTC. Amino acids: CASTGIRGRGGNEQFF.

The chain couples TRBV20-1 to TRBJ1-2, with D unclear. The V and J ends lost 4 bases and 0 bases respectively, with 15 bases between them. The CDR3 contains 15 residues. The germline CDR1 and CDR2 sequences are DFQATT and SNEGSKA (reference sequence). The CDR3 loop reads CSATTTTTTNYGYTF. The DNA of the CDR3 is TGCAGTGCTACCACCACCACGACGACTAACTATGGCTACACCTTC.

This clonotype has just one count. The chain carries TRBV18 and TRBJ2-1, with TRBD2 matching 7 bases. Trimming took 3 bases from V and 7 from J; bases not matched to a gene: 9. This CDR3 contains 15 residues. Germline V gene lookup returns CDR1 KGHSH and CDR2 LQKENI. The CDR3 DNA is TGTGCCAGCTCACCGACTAGCAGAAGTAGGAATGAGCAGTTCTTC. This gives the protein CASSPTSRSRNEQFF. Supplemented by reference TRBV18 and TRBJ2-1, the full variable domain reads NAGVMQNPRHLVRRRGQEARLRCSPMKGHSHVYWYRQLPEEGLKFMVYLQKENIIDESGMPKERFSAEFPKEGPSILRIQQVVRGDSAAYFCASSPTSRSRNEQFFGPGTRLTVL.

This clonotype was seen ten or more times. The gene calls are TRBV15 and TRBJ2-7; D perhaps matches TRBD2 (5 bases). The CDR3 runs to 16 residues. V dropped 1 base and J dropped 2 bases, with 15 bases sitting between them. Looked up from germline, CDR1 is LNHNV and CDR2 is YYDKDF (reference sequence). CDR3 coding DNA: TGTGCCACCAGCAGAGGTCGAGGGTCTAGGACCTACGAGCAGTACTTC. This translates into CATSRGRGSRTYEQYF.

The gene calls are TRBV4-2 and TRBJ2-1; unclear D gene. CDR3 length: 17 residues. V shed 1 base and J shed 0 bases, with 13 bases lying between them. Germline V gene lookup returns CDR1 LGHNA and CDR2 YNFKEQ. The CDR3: CASSQGGLESSYNEQFF. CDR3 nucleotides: TGTGCCAGCAGCCAAGGTGGGTTAGAGAGCTCCTACAATGAGCAGTTCTTC.

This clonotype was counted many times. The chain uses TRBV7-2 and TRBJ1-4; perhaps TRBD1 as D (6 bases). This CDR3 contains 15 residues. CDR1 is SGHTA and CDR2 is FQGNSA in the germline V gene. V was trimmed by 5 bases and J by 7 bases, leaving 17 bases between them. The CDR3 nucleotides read TGTGCCAGCAGCCCCCCTTGGGGGGCGAGTGAAAAACTGTTTTTT. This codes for CASSPPWGASEKLFF.

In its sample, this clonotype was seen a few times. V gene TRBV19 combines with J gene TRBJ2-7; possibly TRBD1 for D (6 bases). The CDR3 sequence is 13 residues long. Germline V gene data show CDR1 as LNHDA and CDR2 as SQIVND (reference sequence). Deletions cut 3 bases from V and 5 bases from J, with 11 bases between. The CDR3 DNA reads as TGTGCCAGTAGTATCGGGGCAGGGGACGAGCAGTACTTC. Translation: CASSIGAGDEQYF.

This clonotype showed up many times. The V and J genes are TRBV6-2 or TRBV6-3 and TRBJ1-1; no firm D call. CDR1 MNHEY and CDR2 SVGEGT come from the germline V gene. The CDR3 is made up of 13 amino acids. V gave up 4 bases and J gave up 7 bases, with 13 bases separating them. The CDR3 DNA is TGTGCCAGCAGTTCATTTTCGGGGATTGAAGCTTTCTTT. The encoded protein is CASSSFSGIEAFF.

The CDR3 DNA reads as TGTGCCAGCAGCGTAGTTGGTAGCCGTGAGCAGTTCTTC. Its translation: CASSVVGSREQFF. V gene TRBV9 combines with J gene TRBJ2-1, with no clear D. Trimming stripped 0 bases from V and 9 bases from J, with 10 bases between. CDR3 length equals 13 residues. Germline lookup yields CDR1 SGDLS and CDR2 YYNGEE.

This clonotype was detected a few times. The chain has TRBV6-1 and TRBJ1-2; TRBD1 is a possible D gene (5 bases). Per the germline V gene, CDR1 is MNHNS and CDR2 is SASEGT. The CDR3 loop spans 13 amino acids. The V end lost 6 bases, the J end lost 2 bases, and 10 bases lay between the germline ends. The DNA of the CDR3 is TGTGCCAGCAGAAGACAGTTAAACTATGGCTACACCTTC. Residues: CASRRQLNYGYTF.

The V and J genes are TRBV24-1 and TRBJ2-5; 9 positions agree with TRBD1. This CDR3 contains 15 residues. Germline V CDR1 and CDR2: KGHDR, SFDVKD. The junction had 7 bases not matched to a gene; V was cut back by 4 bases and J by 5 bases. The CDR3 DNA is TGTGCCACCAGTGACCCGGGACAGGGTCGGGAGACCCAGTACTTC. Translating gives CATSDPGQGRETQYF.

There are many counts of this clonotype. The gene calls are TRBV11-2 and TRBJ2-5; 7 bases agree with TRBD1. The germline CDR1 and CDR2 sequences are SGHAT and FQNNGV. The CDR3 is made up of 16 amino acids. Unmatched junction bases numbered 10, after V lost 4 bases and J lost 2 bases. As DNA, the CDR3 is TGTGCCAGCAGCTATTATAAGGCAGGGGGACAAGAGACCCAGTACTTC. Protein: CASSYYKAGGQETQYF.

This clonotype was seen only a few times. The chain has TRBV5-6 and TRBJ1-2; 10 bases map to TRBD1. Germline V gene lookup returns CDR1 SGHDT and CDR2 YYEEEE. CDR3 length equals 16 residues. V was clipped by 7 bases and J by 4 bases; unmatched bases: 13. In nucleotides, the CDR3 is TGTGCCAGCCTTAAACGTCCAGGACAGGGGGTCTATGGCTACACCTTC. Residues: CASLKRPGQGVYGYTF.

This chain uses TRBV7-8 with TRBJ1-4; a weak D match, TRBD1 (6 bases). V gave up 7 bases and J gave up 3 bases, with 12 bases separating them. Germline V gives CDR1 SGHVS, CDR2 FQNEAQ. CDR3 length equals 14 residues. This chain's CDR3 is CASTAGEPNEKLFF. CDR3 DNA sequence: TGTGCCAGCACCGCAGGGGAGCCTAATGAAAAACTGTTTTTT.

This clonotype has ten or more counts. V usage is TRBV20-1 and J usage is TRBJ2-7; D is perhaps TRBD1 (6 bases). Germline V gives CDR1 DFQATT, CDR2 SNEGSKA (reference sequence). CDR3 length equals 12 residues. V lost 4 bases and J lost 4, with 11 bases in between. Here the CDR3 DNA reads TGCAGTGCTACTCTAGGGGGTTACGAGCAGTACTTC. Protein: CSATLGGYEQYF.

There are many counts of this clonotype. The CDR3 spells CASSLGAAGNFVEQFF. CDR3 in DNA: TGTGCCAGCAGCTTAGGTGCGGCAGGGAATTTCGTTGAGCAGTTCTTC. The chain recombines TRBV13 with TRBJ2-1; a possible D gene is TRBD1 (5 bases). This CDR3 comprises 16 residues. The germline V gene has CDR1 PRHDT and CDR2 FYEKMQ (reference sequence). V was cut by 0 bases and J by 9 bases, with 18 bases left in between.

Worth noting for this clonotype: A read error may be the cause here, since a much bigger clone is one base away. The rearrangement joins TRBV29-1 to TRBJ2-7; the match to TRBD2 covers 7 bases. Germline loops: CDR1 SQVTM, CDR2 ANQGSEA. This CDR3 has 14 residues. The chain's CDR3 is CGVGGGGSSYEQYF. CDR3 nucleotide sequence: TGCGGCGTTGGTGGGGGAGGGAGCTCCTACGAGCAGTACTTC.

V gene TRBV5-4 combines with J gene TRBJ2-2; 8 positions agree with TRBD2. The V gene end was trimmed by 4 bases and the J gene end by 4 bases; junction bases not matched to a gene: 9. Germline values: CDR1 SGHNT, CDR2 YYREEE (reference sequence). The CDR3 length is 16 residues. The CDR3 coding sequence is TGTGCCAGCAGCATCGGACTAGCTGTGGGCACCGGGGAGCTGTTTTTT. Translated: CASSIGLAVGTGELFF.

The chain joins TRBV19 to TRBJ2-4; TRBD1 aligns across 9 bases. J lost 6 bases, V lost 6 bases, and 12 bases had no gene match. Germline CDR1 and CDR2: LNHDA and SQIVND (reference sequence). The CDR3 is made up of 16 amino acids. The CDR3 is CASRPGQGILGNIQYF. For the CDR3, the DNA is TGTGCCAGTAGGCCGGGACAGGGAATCTTGGGAAACATTCAGTACTTC.

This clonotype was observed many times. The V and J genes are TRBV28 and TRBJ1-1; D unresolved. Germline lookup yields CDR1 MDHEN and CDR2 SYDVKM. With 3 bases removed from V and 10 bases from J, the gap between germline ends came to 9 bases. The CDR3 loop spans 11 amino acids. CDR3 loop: CASSFLGAAFF. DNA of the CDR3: TGTGCCAGCAGTTTTCTGGGCGCAGCTTTCTTT.

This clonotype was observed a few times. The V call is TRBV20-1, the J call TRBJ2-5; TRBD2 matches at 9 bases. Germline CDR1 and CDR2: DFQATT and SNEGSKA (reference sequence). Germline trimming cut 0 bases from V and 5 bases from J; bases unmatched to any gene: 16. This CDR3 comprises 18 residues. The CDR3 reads CSARDGGGAGGPWETQYF. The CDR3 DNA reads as TGCAGTGCTAGAGACGGGGGAGGTGCGGGAGGGCCATGGGAGACCCAGTACTTC.